Following are 17 T cell receptor beta chains from one sample sequenced in a study of T cells in Graves' hyperthyroidism and ophthalmopathy. There were TCR beta CDR3 regions amplified from RNA transcripts. Primed by the HTBI set, a first-round RT-PCR was run on the TCR CDR3. TCRdb re-called the multiplex PCR reads through MiXCR, storing one row per CDR3 protein. This sample has about 270,000 distinct CDR3 sequences, with roughly 20% found just once. The material sequenced was blood. The receptors originated from a young man with Graves' ophthalmopathy.

The rearrangement links TRBV18 to TRBJ1-1; the D gene is possibly TRBD1 (5 bases). There are 15 residues in the CDR3. The V gene lost 2 bases and the J gene lost 0 bases, with 10 bases spanning the gap. Germline-derived CDR1 and CDR2 are KGHSH and LQKENI. The CDR3 bases are TGTGCCAGCTCACCAGTAAGGACAATGAACACTGAAGCTTTCTTT. This encodes CASSPVRTMNTEAFF.

V is TRBV7-9 and J is TRBJ1-3; a possible D gene is TRBD1 (5 bases). The CDR3 loop spans 14 amino acids. Trimming removed 0 bases at V and 3 bases at J, with 6 bases between. CDR1 is SEHNR, CDR2 FQNEAQ, per germline (reference sequence). CDR3 DNA: TGTGCCAGCAGCTTAGCCAGGGATGGAAACACCATATATTTT. As protein: CASSLARDGNTIYF.

In its sample, this clonotype was seen many times. The rearrangement joins TRBV20-1 to TRBJ2-5; D gene unclear. The V and J ends lost 3 bases and 5 bases respectively, with 16 bases between them. CDR1 is DFQATT, CDR2 SNEGSKA, per germline (reference sequence). CDR3 length: 14 amino acids. The CDR3 region has the DNA TGCAGTGCTAGCTCCGGGCATACCTCGGAGACCCAGTACTTC. This gives the protein CSASSGHTSETQYF.

The chain combines TRBV4-2 with TRBJ1-2; 7 bases agree with TRBD1. CDR1 and CDR2 (germline): LGHNA, YNFKEQ. The ends lost 5 bases at V and 6 bases at J; junction bases unmatched: 9. This CDR3 spans 14 amino acids. The CDR3 DNA follows: TGTGCCAGCAGCAAAACAGGGGAGTACGATGGCTACACCTTC. This sequence encodes CASSKTGEYDGYTF.

CDR3 protein: CASSYLASNEQFF. The CDR3 coding sequence is TGTGCCAGCAGTTACCTCGCGAGCAATGAGCAGTTCTTC. The chain couples TRBV6-5 to TRBJ2-1; D gene ambiguous. V was trimmed by 2 bases and J by 6 bases, leaving 8 bases between them. The CDR3 has 13 residues. Germline CDR1 MNHEY, CDR2 SVGAGI.

In its sample, this clonotype was seen a few times. This chain joins TRBV3-1 and TRBJ2-7; D gene uncertain. CDR1 and CDR2 (germline): LGHDT, YNNKEL (reference sequence). The CDR3 has 14 residues. V shed 1 base and J shed 3 bases, with 10 bases lying between them. CDR3 in DNA: TGTGCCAGCAGCCAAGGTAGCAGAATCTACGAGCAGTACTTC. Translated, it gives CASSQGSRIYEQYF.

V gene TRBV19 combines with J gene TRBJ1-1, with TRBD1 matching over 8 bases. With V trimmed by 4 bases and J by 0 bases, 10 bases remained unmatched. The CDR3 has 17 residues. Germline V gene data show CDR1 as LNHDA and CDR2 as SQIVND (reference sequence). The CDR3 loop is CASSTGQGLGLNTEAFF. CDR3 nucleotide sequence: TGTGCCAGTAGTACAGGACAGGGACTAGGGCTGAACACTGAAGCTTTCTTT.

Remarks on this clonotype: It may be a read error: a sequence one base away is much more abundant. J is TRBJ2-1 and V is TRBV18; TRBD2 matches at 9 bases. Germline CDR1 is KGHSH and CDR2 is LQKENI. The CDR3 spans 14 residues. V lost 4 bases and J lost 9; bases outside the gene matches: 7. The CDR3 nucleotides read TGTGCCAGCTCACTGCGGGAGGGCATCGGTGAGCAGTTCTTC. It yields the protein CASSLREGIGEQFF.

Here the CDR3 DNA reads TGTGCCAGCAGCTTAGACTCCCTAGCGGTGGACACCGGGGAGCTGTTTTTT. As protein: CASSLDSLAVDTGELFF. V usage is TRBV11-2 and J usage is TRBJ2-2; 7 bases agree with TRBD2. Trimming cost V 0 bases and J 3 bases; bases outside gene matches: 7. Per germline, CDR1 SGHAT and CDR2 FQNNGV. The CDR3 consists of 17 residues.

This clonotype was detected only a few times. The CDR3 region is CASSSGTLSYEQYF. The CDR3 nucleotides are TGTGCCAGCAGCTCGGGGACACTTTCCTACGAGCAGTACTTC. The chain carries TRBV5-5 and TRBJ2-7; perhaps TRBD1 as D (6 bases). The CDR3 contains 14 residues. Per germline, CDR1 SGHKS and CDR2 YYEKEE (reference sequence). V dropped 3 bases and J dropped 1 base, with 11 bases sitting between them.

This clonotype was seen many times. The chain joins TRBV28 to TRBJ1-5; D is unclear. The V end lost 1 base, the J end lost 7 bases, and 11 bases lay between the germline ends. Germline-derived CDR1 and CDR2 are MDHEN and SYDVKM. This CDR3 is built from 14 residues. CDR3 nucleotide sequence: TGTGCCAGCAGTTTATTGAGGGTAGGGCAGCCCCAGCATTTT. Residues: CASSLLRVGQPQHF. The full variable domain, its missing parts supplied by reference TRBV28 and TRBJ1-5, is DVKVTQSSRYLVKRTGEKVFLECVQDMDHENMFWYRQDPGLGLRLIYFSYDVKMKEKGDIPEGYSVSREKKERFSLILESASTNQTSMYLCASSLLRVGQPQHFGDGTRLSIL.

This clonotype occurred a few times. The chain carries TRBV28 and TRBJ2-3, with TRBD2 identical over 11 bases. The germline V gene has CDR1 MDHEN and CDR2 SYDVKM. V shed 4 bases, J shed 3 bases, and the junction held 6 bases outside the gene matches. This CDR3 contains 16 residues. CDR3 DNA: TGTGCCAGCAGTTCTCCCGGGACTAGCGGTACAGATACGCAGTATTTT. Amino acid sequence: CASSSPGTSGTDTQYF.

This clonotype was picked up many times. This chain uses TRBV11-2 with TRBJ1-2; D uncertain. This CDR3 region has 16 residues. In germline, CDR1 is SGHAT, CDR2 FQNNGV. The V gene lost 5 bases and the J gene lost 4 bases, with 20 bases spanning the gap. CDR3 nucleotides: TGTGCCAGCAGCCCCCTCGGGAGGGATCGTATCTATGGCTACACCTTC. It codes for CASSPLGRDRIYGYTF.

Turning to this clonotype: One base away lies a much larger clone, so this may be a sequencing read error. The rearrangement links TRBV3-1 to TRBJ1-6; 7 nucleotides match TRBD1. The CDR3 is 16 amino acids. Germline V lookup: CDR1 LGHDT, CDR2 YNNKEL (reference sequence). As DNA, the CDR3 is TGTGCCAGCAGACAAGAACGTAGACAGGGAAATTCACCCCTCCACTTT. Protein sequence: CASRQERRQGNSPLHF.

V usage is TRBV5-1 and J usage is TRBJ2-2; 7 nucleotides align to TRBD1. Germline-derived CDR1 and CDR2 are SGHRS and YFSETQ. This CDR3 contains 15 residues. With 4 bases clipped from V and 5 bases from J, the junction kept 8 bases outside the gene matches. CDR3: CASSNTGAFTGELFF. CDR3 bases: TGCGCCAGCAGCAATACAGGGGCTTTTACCGGGGAGCTGTTTTTT.

Regarding this clonotype: The junction shows a germline mismatch at one end, possibly a read error. The chain links TRBV6-2 or TRBV6-3 to TRBJ2-7; D remains unclear. The CDR3 has 17 residues. The germline CDR1 and CDR2 sequences are MNHEY and SVGEGT. The CDR3 DNA reads as TGTGCCGGCAGTTACTCATTTCAGGCATCACACTCCTACGAGCAGTACTTC. This encodes CAGSYSFQASHSYEQYF.

There are a few counts of this clonotype. The rearrangement joins TRBV12-3 or TRBV12-4 to TRBJ2-1; 15 bases are shared with TRBD2. The CDR3 is 17 amino acids. V dropped 5 bases and J dropped 7; count of bases not matched to a gene: 9. CDR3 loop: CASSGLAGGPGLNEQFF. The CDR3 coding sequence is TGTGCCAGCAGTGGACTAGCGGGAGGGCCCGGGTTAAATGAGCAGTTCTTC.